This passage covers 2 T cell receptor beta chains from one sample sequenced in a study of shared clonotypes between healthy human individuals. TCRdb keeps only in-frame clones here, not all; method: immunoSEQ multiplex PCR. The sample gives about 560,000 clones, roughly 72% of which show up once; 12% is in the top ten. Sequencing input: PBMCs. The receptor set was obtained from a woman in her 40s in good health. Some clones in this sample may be carry-over from other donors' samples.

V usage is TRBV6-5 and J usage is TRBJ2-7, with D possibly TRBD1 on 6 matching bases. V lost 10 bases and J 2 bases, leaving 18 bases between the germline ends. The germline gives CDR1 MNHEY, CDR2 SVGAGI. CDR3 size: 14 residues. The CDR3 loop reads CATSRGIGPYEQYF. In DNA, the CDR3 is TGTGCCACCTCGAGGGGGATCGGGCCCTACGAGCAGTACTTC.

The chain combines TRBV6-6 with TRBJ1-4; no reliable D call. Germline V gene sequence: CDR1 MNHNY, CDR2 SVGAGI (reference sequence). CDR3 length: 11 amino acids. V was trimmed by 8 bases and J by 10 bases, leaving 11 bases between them. In nucleotides, the CDR3 is TGTGCCAGCCTCCAGATGGGAAAACTGTTTTTT. Translating gives CASLQMGKLFF.